Following are 29 T cell receptor beta chains from one sample sequenced in a study of post-analysis software for immune sequencing data (dated by TCRdb to 2013 to 2016). On the study overall, not on this receptor specifically: Significantly higher frequencies in patients than in controls were found for roughly 5 TRBV segments, including TRBV5-6, TRBV5-1 and TRBV20-1.

The library was generated by PCR. Sequencer: Illumina HiSeq 2500. To reduce PCR and sequencing biases, unique molecular identifiers were incorporated into the TCR beta cDNA libraries. TCRdb handled the public reads itself, with Q25 trimming in fastp and clone calling in MiXCR, and kept productive beta chains. All rows with the same CDR3 protein become a single entry with the most common DNA and genes. This sample lists around 700,000 distinct CDR3 sequences; approximately 59% were detected once. The ten largest clones capture about 11% of the sample. Their recognized antigens are unknown. The specimen sequenced was blood. The receptors here all came from a girl aged 2-10 years with multiple sclerosis.

CDR3 protein: CASSLVAQGSYGYTF. The CDR3 DNA sequence: TGTGCCAGCAGCTTAGTGGCGCAGGGATCCTATGGCTACACCTTC. The chain has TRBV7-9 and TRBJ1-2, with D possibly matching TRBD1 (5 bases). Germline V lookup: CDR1 SEHNR, CDR2 FQNEAQ (reference sequence). Between the trimmed V and J ends, which lost 1 base and 4 bases, there was a span of 13 bases. This CDR3 comprises 15 residues.

The CDR3, as DNA: TGCGCCAGCAGCTTGGCGGGACTAGCGGTAGATGAGCAGTTCTTC. It translates to CASSLAGLAVDEQFF. The V gene is TRBV5-1, the J gene TRBJ2-1; 11 bases line up with TRBD2. V lost 0 bases, J lost 8 bases, and 4 bases stayed unmatched. This CDR3 contains 15 residues. Germline V gene sequence: CDR1 SGHRS, CDR2 YFSETQ.

This clonotype was detected only a few times. The chain carries TRBV5-1 and TRBJ2-7, with D possibly being TRBD1 (5 bases). V was trimmed by 3 bases and J by 5 bases, leaving 12 bases between them. The length of the CDR3 is 13 residues. CDR1 and CDR2 from the germline V gene are SGHRS and YFSETQ. CDR3 in amino acids: CASSSKGEDEQYF. DNA of the CDR3: TGCGCCAGCAGCTCCAAAGGGGAAGACGAGCAGTACTTC.

V and J are TRBV6-2 or TRBV6-3 and TRBJ2-1; 8 bases are a match to TRBD2. Germline lookup yields CDR1 MNHEY and CDR2 SVGEGT. Trimming cost V 8 bases and J 3 bases; bases outside gene matches: 6. The CDR3 has 14 residues. CDR3 sequence (DNA): TGTGCCAGCGTAGCGGGGTCCATCTACAATGAGCAGTTCTTC. It specifies CASVAGSIYNEQFF.

This clonotype occurred many times. This sequence joins TRBV12-3 or TRBV12-4 and TRBJ2-3; D is unresolved. The CDR3 runs to 13 residues. The V gene lost 2 bases and the J gene lost 3 bases, with 6 bases spanning the gap. Written as DNA, the CDR3 is TGTGCCAGCAGTTTACGAGGAACAGATACGCAGTATTTT. It specifies CASSLRGTDTQYF.

This clonotype has just a few counts. A read error may produce the germline difference seen at one junction end. This chain connects TRBV7-2 to TRBJ2-1; D is possibly TRBD2 (7 bases). The J call may be in error: the DNA end matches TRBJ2-7 better. CDR1 is SGHTA, CDR2 FQGNSA, per germline. This CDR3 is built from 14 residues. For the CDR3, the DNA is TGTGCCAGTAGCTTGCGGGGGCCTTACAATGAGCAGTACTTC. Its translation is CASSLRGPYNEQYF.

The J gene is TRBJ2-7, the V gene TRBV4-2; TRBD1 might be the D (5 bases). Trimming took off 0 bases at V and 2 bases at J, with 11 bases between the two ends. Per the germline V gene, CDR1 is LGHNA and CDR2 is YNFKEQ. The length of the CDR3 is 15 residues. The CDR3 nucleotides are TGTGCCAGCAGCCAAGATTGGCCAGGGCCCTACGAGCAGTACTTC. Protein product: CASSQDWPGPYEQYF.

This chain uses TRBV5-1 with TRBJ2-1; D is possibly TRBD2 (5 bases). The CDR3 extends over 14 amino acids. Per germline, CDR1 SGHRS and CDR2 YFSETQ. V was cut by 2 bases and J by 8 bases, with 14 bases left in between. The CDR3 DNA follows: TGCGCCAGCAGCTTTTCTACGGACTCGGATGAGCAGTTCTTC. It translates to CASSFSTDSDEQFF. Variable domain in full (rest from reference TRBV5-1 and TRBJ2-1): KAGVTQTPRYLIKTRGQQVTLSCSPISGHRSVSWYQQTPGQGLQFLFEYFSETQRNKGNFPGRFSGRQFSNSRSEMNVSTLELGDSALYLCASSFSTDSDEQFFGPGTRLTVL.

This sequence joins TRBV5-1 and TRBJ2-5, with 10 bases matching TRBD1. This CDR3 is built from 13 residues. CDR1 SGHRS and CDR2 YFSETQ come from the germline V gene. The V segment lost 6 bases and the J segment 5 bases; nucleotides outside the gene matches: 4. The CDR3 here is CASTGTGVETQYF. The CDR3 DNA is TGCGCCAGCACCGGGACAGGGGTCGAGACCCAGTACTTC.

This clonotype was seen a few times. The J gene is TRBJ2-7, the V gene TRBV5-1; TRBD1 agrees at 9 bases. Trimming removed 3 bases from V and 1 base from J; junction bases left unmatched: 5. The CDR3 extends over 15 amino acids. The germline V gene encodes CDR1 SGHRS and CDR2 YFSETQ. In nucleotides, the CDR3 is TGCGCCAGCAGCTCGGGACAGGGCCCATCCTACGAGCAGTACTTC. This sequence encodes CASSSGQGPSYEQYF. The full variable domain, its missing parts supplied by reference TRBV5-1 and TRBJ2-7, is KAGVTQTPRYLIKTRGQQVTLSCSPISGHRSVSWYQQTPGQGLQFLFEYFSETQRNKGNFPGRFSGRQFSNSRSEMNVSTLELGDSALYLCASSSGQGPSYEQYFGPGTRLTVT.

This chain links TRBV4-2 with TRBJ2-3; D uncertain. Germline V gene sequence: CDR1 LGHNA, CDR2 YNFKEQ. There are 15 residues in the CDR3. The V gene lost 0 bases and the J gene lost 3 bases, with 10 bases spanning the gap. The CDR3 DNA is TGTGCCAGCAGCCAAGATCGGCAGGCGACAGATACGCAGTATTTT. This gives the protein CASSQDRQATDTQYF.

V gene TRBV7-2 combines with J gene TRBJ1-5; D possibly corresponds to TRBD1 (5 bases). V lost 1 base and J lost 1, with 11 bases in between. Germline CDR1 reads SGHTA; CDR2 reads FQGNSA. This CDR3 spans 16 amino acids. DNA for the CDR3: TGTGCCAGCAGCTTAGGGAGGGCAGGGAGCAATCAGCCCCAGCATTTT. This translates into CASSLGRAGSNQPQHF.

This clonotype was observed a single time. The chain uses TRBV12-3 or TRBV12-4 and TRBJ2-1; a weak D match, TRBD2 (7 bases). CDR3 length: 15 residues. V was pared by 8 bases and J by 9 bases, with 23 bases between. CDR3 DNA sequence: TGTGCCAGCGGCCCTTCAGGAGGGGGGGCCTGTGAGCAGTTCTTC. It yields the protein CASGPSGGGACEQFF.

CDR3 bases: TGTGCCAGCAGCTTCCGGGACAGGCAAGAGACCCAGTACTTC. Amino acid sequence: CASSFRDRQETQYF. The rearrangement uses TRBV7-2 and TRBJ2-5; 8 positions agree with TRBD1. The V segment lost 3 bases and the J segment 2 bases; nucleotides outside the gene matches: 2. Germline V gene sequence: CDR1 SGHTA, CDR2 FQGNSA. There are 14 residues in the CDR3.

V is TRBV29-1 and J is TRBJ2-7, with TRBD2 matching 8 bases. The CDR3 runs to 16 residues. Per germline, CDR1 SQVTM and CDR2 ANQGSEA. V trimming: 4 bases; J trimming: 6 bases; junction bases outside the gene matches: 17. The CDR3 here is CSVATIIAGPPVEQYF. CDR3 nucleotides: TGCAGCGTTGCGACGATAATAGCGGGACCGCCCGTCGAGCAGTACTTC.

The chain joins TRBV7-9 to TRBJ2-7; D is unclear. With 4 bases removed from V and 3 bases from J, the gap between germline ends came to 7 bases. Looked up from germline, CDR1 is SEHNR and CDR2 is FQNEAQ (reference sequence). This CDR3 has 12 amino acids. CDR3 DNA: TGTGCCAGCAGCTCGCTCCGCTACGAGCAGTACTTC. Translation: CASSSLRYEQYF.

The V gene is TRBV3-1, the J gene TRBJ2-1; tentatively, D is TRBD2 (5 bases). Germline assignment: CDR1 LGHDT and CDR2 YNNKEL (reference sequence). This CDR3 spans 16 amino acids. V lost 3 bases and J lost 4, with 16 bases in between. Here the CDR3 DNA reads TGTGCCAGCAGCCAGCGTGGCGAGCGGATATACAATGAGCAGTTCTTC. Its translation is CASSQRGERIYNEQFF.

The chain couples TRBV20-1 to TRBJ2-3, with 8 bases aligning to TRBD2. Per germline, CDR1 DFQATT and CDR2 SNEGSKA (reference sequence). This CDR3 is built from 14 residues. Trimming took 3 bases from V and 3 from J; bases not matched to a gene: 5. The CDR3 spells CSARYSGTTDTQYF. The DNA for the CDR3 is TGCAGTGCTAGGTATAGCGGGACTACAGATACGCAGTATTTT.

This chain joins TRBV12-3 or TRBV12-4 and TRBJ1-1; perhaps TRBD1 as D (5 bases). This CDR3 has 17 residues. V lost 3 bases, J lost 2 bases, and 19 bases lay in between. The CDR3 DNA reads as TGTGCCAGCAGTTTGCGGGACGGCCGGAGGCTTAACACTGAAGCTTTCTTT. The encoded protein is CASSLRDGRRLNTEAFF.

This chain links TRBV6-2 or TRBV6-3 with TRBJ2-1; D may be TRBD2 (6 bases). The length of the CDR3 is 21 residues. The germline V and J ends were trimmed by 2 bases and 0 bases, with 26 bases remaining between them. Germline V gene data show CDR1 as MNHEY and CDR2 as SVGEGT. The CDR3, as DNA: TGTGCCAGCAGTTACCCTAACAGACTAGGCACCGTTTCCTCCTCCTACAATGAGCAGTTCTTC. Protein sequence: CASSYPNRLGTVSSSYNEQFF.

The chain combines TRBV12-3 or TRBV12-4 with TRBJ2-4, with D tentatively TRBD1 or TRBD2 (6 bases each). The CDR3 covers 15 residues. Trimming stripped 6 bases from V and 3 bases from J, with 15 bases between. This CDR3 is CASRPGGGYKNIQYF. CDR3 nucleotide sequence: TGTGCCAGCAGGCCAGGAGGGGGGTACAAAAACATTCAGTACTTC.

This chain uses TRBV6-5 with TRBJ2-4; perhaps TRBD1 as D (6 bases). The CDR3 sequence is 13 residues long. With 2 bases removed from V and 6 bases from J, the gap between germline ends came to 8 bases. Germline-derived CDR1 and CDR2 are MNHEY and SVGAGI. The CDR3 reads CASSYQGTNIQYF. The CDR3 DNA reads as TGTGCCAGCAGTTACCAGGGGACAAACATTCAGTACTTC.

The chain links TRBV5-1 to TRBJ1-2; 12 bases are a match to TRBD1. Trimming at V came to 6 bases and at J to 6 bases, leaving 6 bases not matched to a gene. Germline V lookup: CDR1 SGHRS, CDR2 YFSETQ. The CDR3 runs 14 residues. This chain's CDR3 is CASKGDRGRDGYTF. The CDR3 DNA sequence: TGCGCCAGCAAGGGGGACAGGGGGCGAGATGGCTACACCTTC.

The V call is TRBV6-5, the J call TRBJ2-6, with 10 nucleotides matching TRBD1. J gave up 3 bases and V 1 base, and 12 bases lay outside the gene matches. This CDR3 has 20 residues. CDR1 is MNHEY and CDR2 is SVGAGI in the germline V gene. CDR3 protein: CASSYYVGTGVFGGANVLTF. As DNA, the CDR3 is TGTGCCAGCAGTTACTATGTCGGGACAGGGGTTTTTGGTGGGGCCAACGTCCTGACTTTC.

The gene calls are TRBV3-1 and TRBJ1-1, with 10 bases that match TRBD1. V lost 4 bases, J lost 4 bases, and 6 bases stayed unmatched. The CDR3 length is 15 residues. CDR1 and CDR2 from the germline V gene are LGHDT and YNNKEL (reference sequence). CDR3 residues: CASSPETGGFTEAFF. CDR3 coding DNA: TGTGCCAGCAGCCCGGAGACAGGGGGCTTCACTGAAGCTTTCTTT.

The gene calls are TRBV20-1 and TRBJ2-1, with TRBD1 identical over 9 bases. Germline assignment: CDR1 DFQATT and CDR2 SNEGSKA (reference sequence). The CDR3 covers 14 residues. Trimming at V came to 3 bases and at J to 7 bases, leaving 7 bases not matched to a gene. The CDR3 DNA follows: TGCAGTGCTAGCGGGACAGGGAGTCAAAATGAGCAGTTCTTC. Translation gives CSASGTGSQNEQFF.

This clonotype appeared once. The chain carries TRBV10-3 and TRBJ1-1, with 8 bases matching TRBD1. Germline values: CDR1 ENHRY, CDR2 SYGVKD. The trim removed 9 bases at V and 0 bases at J, leaving 6 bases unmatched. The CDR3 spans 14 residues. CDR3 DNA: TGTGCCATTCGACCGGACAGGGTGAACACTGAAGCTTTCTTT. It specifies CAIRPDRVNTEAFF.

The chain links TRBV10-2 to TRBJ2-3; 9 bases map to TRBD2. The germline V gene has CDR1 WSHSY and CDR2 SAAADI. This CDR3 has 13 amino acids. Losses at the gene ends were 7 bases for V and 4 bases for J; bases not matched to a gene: 3. The CDR3 bases are TGCGCCAGCATGCTAGCGGGGTCAGATACGCAGTATTTT. Translated, it gives CASMLAGSDTQYF.

The rearrangement uses TRBV12-3 or TRBV12-4 and TRBJ2-1; TRBD2 agrees at 7 bases. The CDR3 totals 17 residues. The trim removed 5 bases at V and 5 bases at J, leaving 15 bases unmatched. CDR3 amino acids: CASSAAMLTGGHNEQFF. The CDR3 DNA reads TGTGCCAGCAGTGCCGCGATGCTGACGGGAGGCCACAATGAGCAGTTCTTC.